This T cell receptor (beta chain) was captured by sequencing in a study of blood T cell repertoires in COVID-19. Clones were read by immunoSEQ multiplex PCR, and TCRdb kept only the in-frame ones, dropping some. The top ten clones hold around 3.1% of a sample with about 50,000 clones, 90% of them seen once. Germline CDR1 and CDR2: MNHEY and SVGAGI. V gave up 6 bases and J gave up 5 bases; unmatched junction bases: 10. This CDR3 contains 15 residues. The chain couples TRBV6-5 to TRBJ1-5; 7 nucleotides match TRBD1. The sequencing sample was made of peripheral blood. The source of this sequence is a human donor in a cohort sampled during active COVID-19. The CDR3 here is CASRGTVGPYQPQHF. As DNA, the CDR3 is TGTGCCAGCAGAGGGACAGTCGGACCATATCAGCCCCAGCATTTT.